Shown below are 25 T cell receptor beta chains from a single sample sequenced in a study of T cells in Graves' hyperthyroidism and ophthalmopathy. RNA transcripts gave rise to amplified TCR beta CDR3 regions. During a first-round RT-PCR of the TCR CDR3, the HTBI primer set was used. Via MiXCR, TCRdb re-called the multiplex PCR reads, giving one row per CDR3 protein. There are a few hundred thousand distinct CDR3 sequences in the sample; approximately 15% occur only once, and more than 5% lies in the top ten. Sequencing input: blood. The receptor source for this set is a woman aged 30 to 39 with Graves' hyperthyroidism that later progressed to Graves' ophthalmopathy.

There are many counts of this clonotype. The chain has TRBV5-4 and TRBJ2-5; D not certain. Germline lookup yields CDR1 SGHNT and CDR2 YYREEE (reference sequence). The CDR3 is made up of 15 amino acids. V was cut by 1 base and J by 2 bases, with 12 bases left in between. The DNA of the CDR3 is TGTGCCAGCAGCTTGAGACGCGGAAGGCAAGAGACCCAGTACTTC. Protein: CASSLRRGRQETQYF.

The rearrangement links TRBV28 to TRBJ2-3; 9 nucleotides agree with TRBD2. V was clipped by 0 bases and J by 1 base; unmatched bases: 2. The length of the CDR3 is 16 residues. The germline V gene encodes CDR1 MDHEN and CDR2 SYDVKM. CDR3 sequence: CASSLWRLAGTDTQYF. The CDR3 DNA follows: TGTGCCAGCAGTTTATGGAGACTAGCGGGCACAGATACGCAGTATTTT.

This clonotype was seen ten or more times. The V call is TRBV19, the J call TRBJ2-7, with D possibly being TRBD1 or TRBD2 (5 bases each). From germline, CDR1 is LNHDA and CDR2 SQIVND (reference sequence). V lost 1 base and J lost 0, with 10 bases in between. There are 15 residues in the CDR3. DNA of the CDR3: TGTGCCAGTAGTATAGGGGACCATAGCTCCTACGAGCAGTACTTC. Protein: CASSIGDHSSYEQYF.

This clonotype has at least ten counts. The chain has TRBV2 and TRBJ2-7, with D perhaps matching TRBD1 (5 bases). Trimming cost V 2 bases and J 2 bases, with 10 bases left between them. From germline, CDR1 is SNHLY and CDR2 FYNNEI. The CDR3 contains 14 residues. CDR3 bases: TGTGCCAGCAGTGAAAGGGGCCTAACCTACGAGCAGTACTTC. Translating gives CASSERGLTYEQYF.

Comments on this clonotype: A much larger clone differs by one base, so this may be a read error. The chain is built from TRBV29-1 and TRBJ2-7, with TRBD1 as a possible D gene (6 bases). Trimming shortened V by 7 bases and J by 3 bases, and 19 bases separated the two germline ends. The CDR3 is made up of 14 amino acids. From germline, CDR1 is SQVTM and CDR2 ANQGSEA. The CDR3 here is CSAVRGDTVYEQYF. CDR3 DNA sequence: TGCAGCGCCGTACGTGGGGACACAGTCTACGAGCAGTACTTC.

This clonotype has only a few counts. The chain has TRBV19 and TRBJ2-2, with no clear D. CDR3 length equals 16 residues. Germline CDR1 LNHDA, CDR2 SQIVND (reference sequence). Between the trimmed V and J ends, which lost 7 bases and 2 bases, there was a span of 17 bases. CDR3 coding DNA: TGTGCCAGTACCCCTGAAGTTGCCGCTAACACCGGGGAGCTGTTTTTT. Protein sequence: CASTPEVAANTGELFF.

The chain is built from TRBV28 and TRBJ1-1; D is perhaps TRBD1 (5 bases). Per germline, CDR1 MDHEN and CDR2 SYDVKM. This CDR3 region has 13 residues. V lost 5 bases, J lost 11 bases, and 18 bases lay in between. The CDR3 is CASSRPGGFSAFF. CDR3 DNA sequence: TGTGCCAGCAGTCGCCCCGGGGGTTTTAGTGCTTTCTTT.

V usage is TRBV4-3 and J usage is TRBJ2-7; D uncertain. Germline V gene data show CDR1 as LGHNA and CDR2 as YSLEER. V was shortened by 3 bases and J by 1 base, with 13 bases between the two germline ends. The length of the CDR3 is 15 residues. The CDR3 DNA reads as TGCGCCAGCAGCCAGATCCTAAGGGATTCCTACGAGCAGTACTTC. Translation: CASSQILRDSYEQYF.

V is TRBV10-3 and J is TRBJ1-3; D is undetermined. Germline CDR1 and CDR2: ENHRY and SYGVKD. The length of the CDR3 is 14 residues. Deletions cut 2 bases from V and 3 bases from J, with 8 bases between. CDR3 sequence reads: CAISEGGFGNTIYF. The DNA for the CDR3 is TGTGCCATCAGTGAGGGAGGCTTTGGAAACACCATATATTTT.

This clonotype was detected ten times or more. The rearrangement uses TRBV10-3 and TRBJ1-2; TRBD1 matches at 10 bases. The V segment lost 7 bases and the J segment 0 bases; nucleotides outside the gene matches: 14. The CDR3 length is 18 residues. Germline V gene lookup returns CDR1 ENHRY and CDR2 SYGVKD. The CDR3 DNA is TGTGCCATCACTTTCCAAGTCGGGACAGGGGAGGCTAACTATGGCTACACCTTC. This sequence encodes CAITFQVGTGEANYGYTF.

This clonotype showed up many times. The rearrangement joins TRBV29-1 to TRBJ2-1, with 11 bases aligning to TRBD1. Germline lookup yields CDR1 SQVTM and CDR2 ANQGSEA. CDR3 length: 13 amino acids. V lost 7 bases and J lost 8; bases outside the gene matches: 7. CDR3 nucleotide sequence: TGCAGCGCCCCTCGGACAGGGGGCGATGAGCAGTTCTTC. It translates to CSAPRTGGDEQFF.

The V and J genes are TRBV5-8 and TRBJ1-3; no clear D gene. V was pared by 6 bases and J by 4 bases, with 14 bases between. The CDR3 runs to 14 residues. CDR1 and CDR2 (germline): SGHTS, YDEGEE. CDR3 amino acids: CASTESMTGNTIYF. The DNA of the CDR3 is TGTGCCAGCACGGAGTCCATGACCGGAAACACCATATATTTT. Full variable domain (rest looked up from reference TRBV5-8 and TRBJ1-3): EAGVTQSPTHLIKTRGQQATLRCSPISGHTSVYWYQQALGLGLQFLLWYDEGEERNRGNFPPRFSGRQFPNYSSELNVNALELEDSALYLCASTESMTGNTIYFGEGSWLTVV.

This clonotype was observed a few times. The V gene is TRBV5-1, the J gene TRBJ1-5; 11 bases are a match to TRBD1. The CDR3 loop spans 16 amino acids. After removal of 0 bases from V and 2 bases from J, the junction contained 1 base not matched to a gene. Germline V gene sequence: CDR1 SGHRS, CDR2 YFSETQ. Here the CDR3 reads CASSLGTGGGNQPQHF. The CDR3 DNA reads as TGCGCCAGCAGCTTGGGGACAGGGGGCGGCAATCAGCCCCAGCATTTT. Together with reference TRBV5-1 and TRBJ1-5, the CDR3 gives the full variable domain: KAGVTQTPRYLIKTRGQQVTLSCSPISGHRSVSWYQQTPGQGLQFLFEYFSETQRNKGNFPGRFSGRQFSNSRSEMNVSTLELGDSALYLCASSLGTGGGNQPQHFGDGTRLSIL.

This clonotype was seen repeatedly, ten times or more. The V call is TRBV10-3, the J call TRBJ2-3; possible D gene TRBD2, 5 bases. The CDR3 covers 13 residues. The ends were cut back, 0 bases at V and 9 bases at J, with 10 bases in the middle. Germline assignment: CDR1 ENHRY and CDR2 SYGVKD. The DNA of the CDR3 is TGTGCCATCAGTGAGTCGGAGCGGTCCACGCAGTATTTT. It specifies CAISESERSTQYF.

This clonotype was seen a single time. The gene calls are TRBV12-3 or TRBV12-4 and TRBJ2-7; the D gene is possibly TRBD2 (5 bases). The CDR3 consists of 15 residues. Trimming removed 3 bases at V and 3 bases at J, with 15 bases between. In DNA form, the CDR3 reads TGTGCCAGCAGTTTTGCGACGGGGAATCTCTACGAGCAGTACTTC. Protein sequence: CASSFATGNLYEQYF.

This clonotype was counted many times. The genes are TRBV6-5 and TRBJ1-1; D uncertain. The CDR3 contains 13 residues. V gave up 1 base and J gave up 6 bases, with 9 bases separating them. CDR1 is MNHEY, CDR2 SVGAGI, per germline. The chain's CDR3 is CASSYLTRAEAFF. CDR3 in DNA: TGTGCCAGCAGTTACTTGACGAGGGCTGAAGCTTTCTTT.

This chain uses TRBV25-1 with TRBJ1-6; D may be TRBD1 (5 bases). CDR3 size: 14 residues. Germline assignment: CDR1 MGHDK and CDR2 SYGVNS. With 2 bases removed from V and 7 bases from J, the gap between germline ends came to 9 bases. The CDR3, as DNA: TGTGCCAGCAGTGAAGGGGGACGGAATTCACCCCTCCACTTT. This sequence encodes CASSEGGRNSPLHF.

V gene TRBV4-1 combines with J gene TRBJ2-1; 9 bases are shared with TRBD2. Germline values: CDR1 MGHRA, CDR2 YSYEKL. J lost 3 bases, V lost 7 bases, and 10 bases had no gene match. CDR3 length: 16 amino acids. The CDR3 reads CASNPGLARIYNEQFF. The CDR3 DNA is TGCGCCAGCAACCCCGGACTAGCGAGAATCTACAATGAGCAGTTCTTC.

This clonotype showed up just a few times. V is TRBV9 and J is TRBJ2-1; D is unresolved. The germline CDR1 and CDR2 sequences are SGDLS and YYNGEE. V lost 0 bases to trimming and J lost 9 bases, with 7 bases between them. The CDR3 is 12 residues long. DNA for the CDR3: TGTGCCAGCAGCGTAGGAACTCTTGAGCAGTTCTTC. It codes for CASSVGTLEQFF.

This clonotype was observed at least ten times. The chain has TRBV11-2 and TRBJ2-7; D is undetermined. The CDR3 extends over 12 amino acids. The ends were cut back, 5 bases at V and 2 bases at J, with 7 bases in the middle. Germline V gene data show CDR1 as SGHAT and CDR2 as FQNNGV. For the CDR3, the DNA is TGTGCCAGCAGCGACGCAACCTACGAGCAGTACTTC. It translates to CASSDATYEQYF.

This clonotype was seen ten or more times. The gene calls are TRBV11-2 and TRBJ2-7; TRBD1 aligns across 9 bases. The germline V gene encodes CDR1 SGHAT and CDR2 FQNNGV. With V trimmed by 5 bases and J by 6 bases, 8 bases remained unmatched. This CDR3 region has 14 residues. In nucleotides, the CDR3 is TGTGCCAGCAGCCGGGACAGGGAATTCCTCGAGCAGTACTTC. It yields the protein CASSRDREFLEQYF.

This clonotype showed up just a few times. CDR3 sequence (DNA): TGTGCCAGCAGACAGGTAGCGGGCTACAATGAGCAGTTCTTC. Translating it yields CASRQVAGYNEQFF. The chain combines TRBV25-1 with TRBJ2-1; TRBD2 matches 7 bases. The trim removed 6 bases at V and 3 bases at J, leaving 5 bases unmatched. Germline V gives CDR1 MGHDK, CDR2 SYGVNS. The CDR3 is 14 residues long.

A remark on this clonotype: This may be a read error, as it is one base from a much larger clone. The genes are TRBV7-8 and TRBJ2-7; D is uncertain. Trimming stripped 7 bases from V and 2 bases from J, with 12 bases between. This CDR3 has 13 amino acids. Per germline, CDR1 SGHVS and CDR2 FQNEAQ. The CDR3 nucleotides read TGTGCCAGCATCCCATACTTGACCTACGAGCAGTACTTC. Protein sequence: CASIPYLTYEQYF.

In this sample, this clonotype turned up many times. The rearrangement links TRBV19 to TRBJ1-1; D is unresolved. The CDR3 spans 12 residues. In germline, CDR1 is LNHDA, CDR2 SQIVND (reference sequence). Trimming took off 3 bases at V and 1 base at J, with 3 bases between the two ends. Written as DNA, the CDR3 is TGTGCCAGTAGTATGGCGAACACTGAAGCTTTCTTT. It codes for CASSMANTEAFF. The full variable domain, its missing parts supplied by reference TRBV19 and TRBJ1-1, is DGGITQSPKYLFRKEGQNVTLSCEQNLNHDAMYWYRQDPGQGLRLIYYSQIVNDFQKGDIAEGYSVSREKKESFPLTVTSAQKNPTAFYLCASSMANTEAFFGQGTRLTVV.

This clonotype has ten or more counts. J is TRBJ1-1 and V is TRBV27; TRBD1 aligns across 9 bases. Trimming took 6 bases from V and 4 from J; bases not matched to a gene: 3. Germline values: CDR1 MNHEY, CDR2 SMNVEV (reference sequence). The CDR3 consists of 13 residues. The CDR3 loop is CASRIQGATEAFF. CDR3 in DNA: TGTGCCAGCAGGATACAGGGGGCCACTGAAGCTTTCTTT.